These 15 T cell receptor beta chains originate from one sample sequenced in a study of sequential checkpoint blockade in melanoma. The sample's treatment: randomized to nivolumab then ipilimumab (arm A) or the reverse (arm B). Profiling relied on immunoSEQ multiplex PCR, and the TCRdb table lists in-frame clones only, not all of them. The sample yields around 18,000 clones, around two thirds seen once. Sequenced here: CD8+ T cells sorted from blood (inferred from file names), sampled from a patient given nivolumab and ipilimumab in sequence. Receptors originate from a human donor with melanoma.

The chain links TRBV9 to TRBJ1-2; 11 bases are a match to TRBD1. The trim removed 0 bases at V and 3 bases at J, leaving 4 bases unmatched. The length of the CDR3 is 16 residues. Germline V gene sequence: CDR1 SGDLS, CDR2 YYNGEE. This CDR3 reads CASSVAGQGAHYGYTF. In DNA, the CDR3 is TGTGCCAGCAGCGTAGCTGGACAGGGGGCTCACTATGGCTACACCTTC. The variable domain in full, with the rest retrieved from reference TRBV9 and TRBJ1-2, is DSGVTQTPKHLITATGQRVTLRCSPRSGDLSVYWYQQSLDQGLQFLIQYYNGEERAKGNILERFSAQQFPDLHSELNLSSLELGDSALYFCASSVAGQGAHYGYTFGSGTRLTVV.

This clone has just one count. The CDR3 DNA follows: TGCGCCAGCAGCCAGAACATCCTGGACAGGGACGGCGAAGAGACCCAGTACTTC. Amino acid sequence: CASSQNILDRDGEETQYF. The chain joins TRBV4-1 to TRBJ2-5; 8 nucleotides agree with TRBD1. V dropped 3 bases and J dropped 3; count of bases not matched to a gene: 15. Germline CDR1 is MGHRA and CDR2 is YSYEKL. The CDR3 length is 18 residues.

V usage is TRBV19 and J usage is TRBJ2-7; the D is unclear. The CDR3 has 12 residues. V lost 5 bases and J 3 bases, leaving 8 bases between the germline ends. Germline V gene lookup returns CDR1 LNHDA and CDR2 SQIVND (reference sequence). The CDR3 region is CASSADIYEQYF. The DNA for the CDR3 is TGTGCCAGTAGTGCAGACATCTACGAGCAGTACTTC.

This clone has a handful of counts. V and J are TRBV11-2 and TRBJ2-7, with 8 bases identical to TRBD1. V was pared by 4 bases and J by 3 bases, with 8 bases of the junction left unmatched. CDR1 is SGHAT, CDR2 FQNNGV, per germline. This CDR3 spans 15 amino acids. The CDR3 here is CASSWGTGLYYEQYF. CDR3 coding DNA: TGTGCCAGCAGCTGGGGGACAGGACTCTACTACGAGCAGTACTTC.

The chain has TRBV4-3 and TRBJ2-3; tentative D call: TRBD1 (6 bases). This CDR3 has 15 amino acids. Trimming stripped 0 bases from V and 3 bases from J, with 10 bases between. CDR1 and CDR2 (germline): LGHNA, YSLEER. CDR3: CASSQEPGTTDTQYF. CDR3 sequence (DNA): TGCGCCAGCAGCCAAGAACCCGGGACAACAGATACGCAGTATTTT.

This clone was recorded only once. The gene calls are TRBV19 and TRBJ2-2; D is ambiguous. The CDR3 covers 11 residues. Deletions cut 4 bases from V and 7 bases from J, with 4 bases between. CDR1 LNHDA and CDR2 SQIVND come from the germline V gene (reference sequence). The chain's CDR3 is CASSNNGELFF. In DNA, the CDR3 is TGTGCCAGTAGTAATAACGGGGAGCTGTTTTTT. Full variable domain (missing parts from reference TRBV19 and TRBJ2-2): DGGITQSPKYLFRKEGQNVTLSCEQNLNHDAMYWYRQDPGQGLRLIYYSQIVNDFQKGDIAEGYSVSREKKESFPLTVTSAQKNPTAFYLCASSNNGELFFGEGSRLTVL.

V gene TRBV27 combines with J gene TRBJ1-1, with D tentatively TRBD1 (5 bases). The V end lost 2 bases, the J end lost 4 bases, and 8 bases lay between the germline ends. There are 13 residues in the CDR3. The germline V gene has CDR1 MNHEY and CDR2 SMNVEV (reference sequence). This CDR3 is CASSLQGGTEAFF. The DNA of the CDR3 is TGTGCCAGCAGTTTACAGGGAGGCACTGAAGCTTTCTTT.

The chain uses TRBV27 and TRBJ1-1; D gene ambiguous. V dropped 4 bases and J dropped 1 base, with 13 bases sitting between them. The CDR3 runs 15 residues. Germline CDR1 reads MNHEY; CDR2 reads SMNVEV (reference sequence). CDR3 region: CASSSPMGRNTEAFF. CDR3 nucleotide sequence: TGTGCCAGCAGTTCCCCAATGGGGAGGAACACTGAAGCTTTCTTT.

The chain couples TRBV6-1 to TRBJ1-2, with a tentative D call TRBD1 (6 bases). The V gene's germline CDR1 is MNHNS and CDR2 SASEGT. The CDR3 consists of 14 residues. V lost 4 bases and J lost 8, with 17 bases in between. The DNA of the CDR3 is TGTGCCAGCAGTGGGACAGCAGGATCTAGCGGCTACACCTTC. This sequence encodes CASSGTAGSSGYTF.

This clone has only a few counts. The chain uses TRBV4-2 and TRBJ1-2, with D tentatively TRBD1 (6 bases). Trimming cost V 3 bases and J 8 bases, with 16 bases left between them. Germline loops: CDR1 LGHNA, CDR2 YNFKEQ. The length of the CDR3 is 14 residues. The CDR3 DNA follows: TGTGCCAGCAGCCACCCCGGGGCAGGGGAGGGCTACACCTTC. This gives the protein CASSHPGAGEGYTF.

This chain links TRBV11-3 with TRBJ2-1, with 10 bases fitting TRBD2. Looked up from germline, CDR1 is SGHNT and CDR2 is YENEEA. The CDR3 spans 16 residues. J gave up 2 bases and V 5 bases, and 6 bases lay outside the gene matches. The CDR3 region is CASSPGSGGTYNEQFF. In DNA, the CDR3 is TGTGCCAGCAGCCCAGGTAGCGGGGGGACCTACAATGAGCAGTTCTTC.

The chain has TRBV9 and TRBJ2-3; 8 bases align to TRBD2. CDR1 and CDR2 from the germline V gene are SGDLS and YYNGEE. The CDR3 loop spans 16 amino acids. The ends lost 0 bases at V and 6 bases at J; junction bases unmatched: 9. CDR3 bases: TGTGCCAGCAGCGTAGGTGGACTAGCTCCCAGGGATACGCAGTATTTT. Translated, it gives CASSVGGLAPRDTQYF.

The chain carries TRBV7-6 and TRBJ2-1; 8 bases match TRBD1. CDR1 is SGHVS, CDR2 FNYEAQ, per germline. Trimming cost V 4 bases and J 1 base; bases outside gene matches: 9. The CDR3 is made up of 17 amino acids. CDR3 residues: CASSWTTGEKSYNEQFF. CDR3 in DNA: TGTGCCAGCAGCTGGACGACAGGGGAAAAATCCTACAATGAGCAGTTCTTC.

V usage is TRBV4-3 and J usage is TRBJ2-5; 7 nucleotides align to TRBD2. The J segment lost 1 base and the V segment lost 1 base, leaving 12 bases of the junction unmatched. The CDR3 sequence is 18 residues long. CDR1 and CDR2 from the germline V gene are LGHNA and YSLEER. The DNA of the CDR3 is TGCGCCAGCAGCCAAGTTTGGGGAGGGGAGTGGGGCCAAGAGACCCAGTACTTC. As protein: CASSQVWGGEWGQETQYF.

The rearrangement uses TRBV4-3 and TRBJ2-1; 11 bases map to TRBD2. The CDR3 length is 18 residues. J was trimmed by 7 bases and V by 0 bases; bases with no gene match: 11. CDR1 is LGHNA and CDR2 is YSLEER in the germline V gene. CDR3 region: CASSQEAQLAGVRNEQFF. CDR3 sequence (DNA): TGCGCCAGCAGCCAAGAAGCCCAACTAGCGGGAGTACGTAATGAGCAGTTCTTC.